This TCR beta chain stems from a study of graft-versus-host responses after intestinal transplantation. Study results and caveats: An association linked early post-transplant HvG declines with peak circulating GvH clone levels. Recipient marrow contained GvH clones, some of which appeared first in ileum or blood.

To note about this clone: Its target is unknown.

Data came from immunoSEQ multiplex PCR; TCRdb stores just in-frame clones and leaves some out. The sample yields tens of thousands of clones, over 75% seen once. This TCR came from a human donor who was the organ donor for an intestinal transplant. The source material was unstimulated CD4+ T cells sorted from spleen or lymph node cells, sampled before transplant.

The CDR3 DNA is TGTGCCAGCAGTTTACCCCTACAGGGGTCGACCCTCTATGGCTACACCTTC. Translating it yields CASSLPLQGSTLYGYTF. The rearrangement joins TRBV28 to TRBJ1-2; 7 nucleotides match TRBD1. Germline CDR1 MDHEN, CDR2 SYDVKM. CDR3 length: 17 residues. V gave up 2 bases and J gave up 4 bases; unmatched junction bases: 13.